Below, 32 T cell receptor beta chains from the same sample are listed, as sequenced in a study of cytotoxic CD8 clonotypes in ibrutinib-treated CLL. Measured with immunoSEQ multiplex PCR; TCRdb has only the in-frame clones, and not every one. The sample lists 190,000 or so clones, roughly 72% occurring once. This sample comprised PBMCs, obtained after 24 months of ibrutinib treatment. These TCRs come from a human donor with chronic lymphocytic leukemia.

The chain joins TRBV30 to TRBJ2-1; 8 bases agree with TRBD2. V was clipped by 2 bases and J by 9 bases; unmatched bases: 12. Germline-derived CDR1 and CDR2 are GTSNPN and SVGIG (reference sequence). The CDR3 is 15 amino acids. CDR3 loop: CAWSPTGGPHGEQFF. As DNA, the CDR3 is TGTGCCTGGAGTCCGACGGGAGGGCCGCACGGTGAGCAGTTCTTC.

The chain recombines TRBV28 with TRBJ2-3; D not resolved. With 5 bases removed from V and 0 bases from J, the gap between germline ends came to 6 bases. Germline V lookup: CDR1 MDHEN, CDR2 SYDVKM. This CDR3 has 13 amino acids. The CDR3 loop reads CASSPHSTDTQYF. The CDR3 nucleotides read TGTGCCAGCAGTCCCCATAGCACAGATACGCAGTATTTT.

The chain is built from TRBV5-6 and TRBJ1-1; the D is unclear. Germline V gene sequence: CDR1 SGHDT, CDR2 YYEEEE. The CDR3 runs 13 residues. V lost 2 bases, J lost 0 bases, and 5 bases lay in between. The CDR3 region is CASSFGLNTEAFF. The CDR3 nucleotides read TGTGCCAGCAGCTTCGGTTTGAACACTGAAGCTTTCTTT. Full variable domain (missing parts from reference TRBV5-6 and TRBJ1-1): DAGVTQSPTHLIKTRGQQVTLRCSPKSGHDTVSWYQQALGQGPQFIFQYYEEEERQRGNFPDRFSGHQFPNYSSELNVNALLLGDSALYLCASSFGLNTEAFFGQGTRLTVV.

The CDR3, as DNA: TGTGCCAGCAGCAAAGGGACAGAAATTAGAACAGATACGCAGTATTTT. Translated: CASSKGTEIRTDTQYF. The J gene is TRBJ2-3, the V gene TRBV21-1; the table's D call of TRBD1 was not tested on the DNA. TRBV21-1 is a listed pseudogene. The CDR3 has 16 residues.

J is TRBJ2-5 and V is TRBV6-5, with D possibly matching TRBD1 (6 bases). The germline V gene encodes CDR1 MNHEY and CDR2 SVGAGI. Trimming cost V 6 bases and J 0 bases, with 11 bases left between them. The CDR3 is made up of 14 amino acids. The CDR3 nucleotides read TGTGCCAGCAGGGCACAGGGAAACCAAGAGACCCAGTACTTC. Encoded protein: CASRAQGNQETQYF.

The rearrangement links TRBV4-1 to TRBJ1-1; D might be TRBD1 (5 bases). Germline loops: CDR1 MGHRA, CDR2 YSYEKL. The CDR3 length is 14 residues. Deletions cut 10 bases from V and 2 bases from J, with 17 bases between. This chain's CDR3 is CATASTVRNTEAFF. CDR3 bases: TGCGCCACCGCATCGACAGTTCGTAACACTGAAGCTTTCTTT.

This clone is a singleton in its sample. The rearrangement joins TRBV9 to TRBJ1-2; perhaps TRBD1 as D (5 bases). Per the germline V gene, CDR1 is SGDLS and CDR2 is YYNGEE. The germline V and J ends were trimmed by 0 bases and 3 bases, with 12 bases remaining between them. The CDR3 spans 15 residues. CDR3 nucleotide sequence: TGTGCCAGCAGCGTAGTGGGCAGGGCTGACTATGGCTACACCTTC. Protein sequence: CASSVVGRADYGYTF.

The chain couples TRBV27 to TRBJ2-1; D might be TRBD1 (6 bases). This CDR3 is built from 15 residues. V was trimmed by 8 bases and J by 7 bases, leaving 21 bases between them. The V gene's germline CDR1 is MNHEY and CDR2 SMNVEV (reference sequence). CDR3 in DNA: TGTGCCAGCCGTACGGGACATAAGAGCGTTAATGAGCAGTTCTTC. Residues: CASRTGHKSVNEQFF.

This clone was picked up a small number of times. The CDR3 reads CASSLALGGGAETQYF. The DNA for the CDR3 is TGTGCCAGCAGCTTAGCGCTTGGAGGGGGCGCAGAGACCCAGTACTTC. V usage is TRBV7-2 and J usage is TRBJ2-5, with D tentatively TRBD1 (7 bases). Germline-derived CDR1 and CDR2 are SGHTA and FQGNSA. The CDR3 contains 16 residues. V gave up 0 bases and J gave up 4 bases, with 15 bases separating them.

The rearrangement joins TRBV5-4 to TRBJ2-7; tentatively, D is TRBD1 or TRBD2 (5 bases each). Trimming took off 4 bases at V and 0 bases at J, with 17 bases between the two ends. The CDR3 contains 16 residues. CDR1 is SGHNT, CDR2 YYREEE, per germline (reference sequence). The CDR3 protein is CASSPGGWGHSYEQYF. Written as DNA, the CDR3 is TGTGCCAGCAGCCCAGGAGGCTGGGGCCACTCCTACGAGCAGTACTTC.

The chain combines TRBV19 with TRBJ2-7, with 8 bases identical to TRBD1. Germline V lookup: CDR1 LNHDA, CDR2 SQIVND (reference sequence). The CDR3 spans 13 residues. The V and J ends lost 4 bases and 9 bases, in that order; junction bases with no gene match: 8. As DNA, the CDR3 is TGTGCCAGTAGTACATCAGGGGGCGCACGGCAGTACTTC. Translated, it gives CASSTSGGARQYF.

This rearrangement joins TRBV7-2 to TRBJ2-1; weak D call: TRBD1 (6 bases). CDR3 length: 14 residues. Trimming removed 5 bases at V and 2 bases at J, with 10 bases between. Germline V gives CDR1 SGHTA, CDR2 FQGNSA. Written as DNA, the CDR3 is TGTGCCAGCAGCCAGAGGGGGACCTACAATGAGCAGTTCTTC. Residues: CASSQRGTYNEQFF.

The chain couples TRBV19 to TRBJ2-2, with a weak D call TRBD2 (6 bases). This CDR3 contains 15 residues. V dropped 2 bases and J dropped 5 bases, with 12 bases sitting between them. Germline loops: CDR1 LNHDA, CDR2 SQIVND (reference sequence). In DNA form, the CDR3 reads TGTGCCAGTAGTATACCGGGAGAGGGGACCGGGGAGCTGTTTTTT. This codes for CASSIPGEGTGELFF.

The CDR3 DNA is TGTGCCATCAGTGGCGGGAGATTTAATGAGCAGTTCTTC. Amino acid sequence: CAISGGRFNEQFF. V usage is TRBV10-3 and J usage is TRBJ2-1; TRBD2 matches at 7 bases. The CDR3 is 13 residues long. J gave up 7 bases and V 4 bases, and 4 bases lay outside the gene matches. Germline V lookup: CDR1 ENHRY, CDR2 SYGVKD.

This sequence joins TRBV5-4 and TRBJ1-2; 9 bases are shared with TRBD1. This CDR3 is 16 amino acids long. Trimming at V came to 3 bases and at J to 2 bases, leaving 8 bases not matched to a gene. The germline V gene encodes CDR1 SGHNT and CDR2 YYREEE (reference sequence). This chain's CDR3 is CASSSGQGLSNYGYTF. As DNA, the CDR3 is TGTGCCAGCAGCTCCGGACAGGGGCTGAGCAACTATGGCTACACCTTC.

The genes are TRBV4-3 and TRBJ2-7, with 8 positions matching TRBD1. Germline CDR1 and CDR2: LGHNA and YSLEER. The length of the CDR3 is 15 residues. The ends lost 3 bases at V and 3 bases at J; junction bases unmatched: 7. CDR3 loop: CASSHEPGQVYEQYF. The CDR3 nucleotides read TGCGCCAGCAGCCATGAACCGGGACAGGTCTACGAGCAGTACTTC.

The J gene is TRBJ2-5, the V gene TRBV28, with no clear D. The germline V gene has CDR1 MDHEN and CDR2 SYDVKM. Trimming removed 7 bases at V and 2 bases at J, with 17 bases between. The CDR3 has 15 residues. The CDR3 loop reads CASIKGGPGQETQYF. In DNA form, the CDR3 reads TGTGCCAGCATCAAGGGCGGCCCCGGGCAAGAGACCCAGTACTTC.

The chain couples TRBV5-6 to TRBJ2-7; TRBD1 aligns across 8 bases. Trimming cost V 1 base and J 6 bases; bases outside gene matches: 3. Per germline, CDR1 SGHDT and CDR2 YYEEEE. The CDR3 consists of 13 residues. This chain's CDR3 is CASSLTGGGEQYF. The CDR3 DNA reads as TGTGCCAGCAGCTTGACAGGGGGAGGCGAGCAGTACTTC.

The rearrangement uses TRBV5-6 and TRBJ1-4; D perhaps matches TRBD1 (5 bases). The CDR3 loop spans 13 amino acids. The germline CDR1 and CDR2 sequences are SGHDT and YYEEEE. V was shortened by 2 bases and J by 7 bases, with 9 bases between the two germline ends. CDR3 nucleotides: TGTGCCAGCAGCTTCGTGGGGGTTGAAAAACTGTTTTTT. Translation: CASSFVGVEKLFF. Full variable domain (remainder filled in from reference TRBV5-6 and TRBJ1-4): DAGVTQSPTHLIKTRGQQVTLRCSPKSGHDTVSWYQQALGQGPQFIFQYYEEEERQRGNFPDRFSGHQFPNYSSELNVNALLLGDSALYLCASSFVGVEKLFFGSGTQLSVL.

The chain employs TRBV11-2 and TRBJ1-3; D is perhaps TRBD1 (5 bases). The germline V gene encodes CDR1 SGHAT and CDR2 FQNNGV. V was pared by 2 bases and J by 2 bases, with 13 bases between. The CDR3 totals 16 residues. This CDR3 reads CASSLSFGTAGNTIYF. The DNA of the CDR3 is TGTGCCAGCAGCTTATCCTTCGGGACGGCTGGAAACACCATATATTTT.

The chain links TRBV19 to TRBJ2-1; TRBD2 matches 12 bases. The CDR3 is made up of 18 amino acids. The germline CDR1 and CDR2 sequences are LNHDA and SQIVND (reference sequence). V was pared by 3 bases and J by 5 bases, with 11 bases of the junction left unmatched. For the CDR3, the DNA is TGTGCCAGTAGTATTTCGCTAGCGGGAGGGGGCTACGACAATGAGCAGTTCTTC. The encoded protein is CASSISLAGGGYDNEQFF.

The rearrangement uses TRBV30 and TRBJ2-7, with TRBD1 as a possible D gene (7 bases). Trimming stripped 0 bases from V and 0 bases from J, with 12 bases between. CDR3 length equals 15 residues. Looked up from germline, CDR1 is GTSNPN and CDR2 is SVGIG (reference sequence). In DNA, the CDR3 is TGTGCCTGGAGTGTTTCAGGGGGGTTCTCCTACGAGCAGTACTTC. This encodes CAWSVSGGFSYEQYF. Combining the CDR3 with reference TRBV30 and TRBJ2-7 gives the whole variable domain SQTIHQWPATLVQPVGSPLSLECTVEGTSNPNLYWYRQAAGRGLQLLFYSVGIGQISSEVPQNLSASRPQDRQFILSSKKLLLSDSGFYLCAWSVSGGFSYEQYFGPGTRLTVT.

The chain carries TRBV20-1 and TRBJ2-7, with TRBD2 as a possible D gene (5 bases). With 6 bases removed from V and 7 bases from J, the gap between germline ends came to 10 bases. The CDR3 has 10 residues. Germline V gene lookup returns CDR1 DFQATT and CDR2 SNEGSKA (reference sequence). The CDR3 reads CSAVSGEQYF. The CDR3 bases are TGCAGTGCCGTTTCGGGGGAGCAGTACTTC.

CDR3 protein: CASSYTGDEQYF. In DNA form, the CDR3 reads TGTGCCAGCAGTTACACTGGGGACGAGCAGTACTTC. V usage is TRBV6-5 and J usage is TRBJ2-7; D is unclear. Germline CDR1 is MNHEY and CDR2 is SVGAGI. The germline V and J ends were trimmed by 2 bases and 5 bases, with 7 bases remaining between them. The CDR3 has 12 amino acids.

This clone was seen only a few times. The genes are TRBV4-3 and TRBJ2-7, with a possible D match to TRBD1 (6 bases). Germline values: CDR1 LGHNA, CDR2 YSLEER. The CDR3 covers 15 residues. V was pared by 0 bases and J by 2 bases, with 11 bases between. Written as DNA, the CDR3 is TGCGCCAGCAGCCAAGATACAGGGAGAGCCTACGAGCAGTACTTC. Its translation: CASSQDTGRAYEQYF.

The count of this clone is one. The chain links TRBV11-2 to TRBJ2-1; D is possibly TRBD1 (5 bases). This CDR3 is 15 amino acids long. V lost 0 bases, J lost 3 bases, and 9 bases lay in between. Germline assignment: CDR1 SGHAT and CDR2 FQNNGV. The CDR3, as DNA: TGTGCCAGCAGCTTAGATAGACAGAGCTACAATGAGCAGTTCTTC. It specifies CASSLDRQSYNEQFF.

This clone appeared a few times. This rearrangement joins TRBV7-9 to TRBJ2-5; 10 positions agree with TRBD1. V lost 8 bases, J lost 7 bases, and 10 bases stayed unmatched. CDR3 length: 14 residues. In germline, CDR1 is SEHNR, CDR2 FQNEAQ (reference sequence). CDR3 sequence (DNA): TGTGCCAGCGTATGGACAGGGGGAGAGAGGACCCAGTACTTC. Translating it yields CASVWTGGERTQYF.

The CDR3 loop is CASSPPSNEQYF. For the CDR3, the DNA is TGTGCCAGCAGCCCCCCGTCTAACGAGCAGTACTTC. The V and J genes are TRBV7-2 and TRBJ2-7; no reliable D call. There are 12 residues in the CDR3. CDR1 is SGHTA, CDR2 FQGNSA, per germline. Trimming pared 5 bases from V and 5 bases from J, leaving 10 bases between.

The table lists this clone with a count of one. The CDR3 nucleotides read TGTGCCAGCAGTTACTCGGAAGGGGGCAGGGGCTACACCTTC. It translates to CASSYSEGGRGYTF. This chain links TRBV6-5 with TRBJ1-2; 7 bases map to TRBD1. The V gene's germline CDR1 is MNHEY and CDR2 SVGAGI. This CDR3 spans 14 amino acids. Trimming took 0 bases from V and 8 from J; bases not matched to a gene: 6.

The DNA of the CDR3 is TGTGCCAGTCGACAGGGTTTTGTCACTGAAGCTTTCTTT. Protein sequence: CASRQGFVTEAFF. The rearrangement uses TRBV14 and TRBJ1-1; 7 bases match TRBD1. The CDR3 is 13 amino acids. Germline loops: CDR1 SGHDN, CDR2 FVKESK. V was pared by 9 bases and J by 4 bases, with 8 bases of the junction left unmatched. The entire variable domain, with the rest obtained from reference TRBV14 and TRBJ1-1, is as follows: EAGVTQFPSHSVIEKGQTVTLRCDPISGHDNLYWYRRVMGKEIKFLLHFVKESKQDESGMPNNRFLAERTGGTYSTLKVQPAELEDSGVYFCASRQGFVTEAFFGQGTRLTVV.

Here the CDR3 DNA reads TGTGCCTGGGGTCCAGCAAACTACGAGCAGTACTTC. It yields the protein CAWGPANYEQYF. V gene TRBV30 combines with J gene TRBJ2-7; D not certain. The V and J ends lost 5 bases and 3 bases respectively, with 11 bases between them. The CDR3 spans 12 residues. The germline CDR1 and CDR2 sequences are GTSNPN and SVGIG (reference sequence).

V and J are TRBV11-2 and TRBJ2-2; 7 nucleotides agree with TRBD1. V lost 5 bases to trimming and J lost 5 bases; unmatched junction nucleotides: 8. The CDR3 covers 15 residues. Germline lookup yields CDR1 SGHAT and CDR2 FQNNGV. CDR3 nucleotides: TGTGCCAGCAGCATCGACAGGGTAGGGACCGGGGAGCTGTTTTTT. It yields the protein CASSIDRVGTGELFF.